The clone carrying this T cell receptor (beta chain) was seen a handful of times. Its antigen is not known. Trimming took 4 bases from V and 3 from J, leaving 16 bases between them. Germline CDR1 is SEHNR and CDR2 is FQNEAQ (reference sequence). The CDR3 contains 15 residues. The data belong to a study of T cells in Graves' hyperthyroidism and ophthalmopathy. Overall study context: Specimen type is peripheral blood, collected at initial diagnosis prior to any treatment.

Study-wide points: Researchers report that a 13 V-J model separated ophthalmopathy from stable hyperthyroidism.

The CDR3 regions of TCR beta were amplified from RNA transcripts. HTBI primers were used for first-round RT-PCR of the TCR CDR3. TCRdb processed the multiplex PCR reads anew with MiXCR; each CDR3 protein has one entry. The repertoire includes 400,000 to 450,000 distinct CDR3 sequences, 14% to 15% of them detected once, and about 13% sits in the top ten. Ophthalmopathy cases met thresholds of Clinical Activity Score at least 3, NOSPECS grade at least 4 and duration under 3 months. Fresh peripheral blood, around 9.3 ml, was the source of the PBMCs. The TCR originated in a young man with Graves' ophthalmopathy. The chain combines TRBV7-9 with TRBJ2-7, with D hard to call. Sequencing was done on a sample of blood. The DNA for the CDR3 is TGTGCCAGCAGCTCAGCCACACGGTACGACTACGAGCAGTACTTC. It encodes CASSSATRYDYEQYF.